Listed below are T cell receptor beta chains from one sample, sequenced in a study of blood T cell repertoires in COVID-19. Clones were sequenced by immunoSEQ multiplex PCR, and TCRdb holds only the in-frame ones, with some missing. The sample has roughly 70,000 clones; approximately 91% are singletons. Sequencing was done on a sample of peripheral blood. The receptors originated from a man aged 65 to 79 with acute or convalescent COVID-19. Each CDR3 is given with its conserved first and last residue. Each record gives: V gene, J gene, clone size, D gene, CDR3 DNA, CDR3 protein. A D gene is named only where the DNA matches it firmly. Only some rows state a clone size, as once, few, many or a class for expanded clones.

TRBV19,TRBJ1-5,NA,NA,TGTGCCAGTAGTATGCGGGGTAGCAATCAGCCCCAGCATTTT,CASSMRGSNQPQHF
TRBV9,TRBJ2-3,NA,TRBD1,TGTGCCAGCAGCGAAAGGACAGGGGGCCCGGCAGATACGCAGTATTTT,CASSERTGGPADTQYF
TRBV4-1,TRBJ1-1,few,TRBD1,TGCGCCAGCAGCCAAGATTGGGAGTGGGGACAGACTGAAGCTTTCTTT,CASSQDWEWGQTEAFF
TRBV6-2/TRBV6-3,TRBJ2-7,NA,NA,TGTGCCAGCAGCGGACAGTCATCCTACGAGCAGTACTTC,CASSGQSSYEQYF
TRBV7-2,TRBJ1-5,few,NA,TGTGCCAGCAGCTTAAGTAACGGTGATCAGCCCCAGCATTTT,CASSLSNGDQPQHF
TRBV6-2/TRBV6-3,TRBJ1-5,NA,TRBD1,TGTGCCAGCAGTTACTCCGGGACAGGGTATAATCAGCCCCAGCATTTT,CASSYSGTGYNQPQHF
TRBV7-2,TRBJ2-1,NA,TRBD2,TGTGCCAGCGGCTCTTACGCCAGGACTAGCGGGGGGTTCTTC,CASGSYARTSGGFF
TRBV28,TRBJ1-1,NA,NA,TGTGCCAGCAGTTTACCAGGTGAAGCTTTCTTT,CASSLPGEAFF
TRBV6-2/TRBV6-3,TRBJ1-5,NA,TRBD1,TGTGCCAGCAGTATACAGGGGGCGCGTAATCAGCCCCAGCATTTT,CASSIQGARNQPQHF
TRBV9,TRBJ1-6,NA,TRBD1,TGTGCCAGCAGCGATGGGACAGTGGGCTATAATTCACCCCTCCACTTT,CASSDGTVGYNSPLHF
TRBV6-1,TRBJ2-1,NA,TRBD2,TGTGCCAGCAGTGCGAAAAGCGGGGGGGCCGTCATGAGCAATGAGCAGTTCTTC,CASSAKSGGAVMSNEQFF
TRBV19,TRBJ2-3,once,NA,TGTGCCAGTACCTTCGGGGGACGCACAGATACGCAGTATTTT,CASTFGGRTDTQYF
TRBV19,TRBJ2-7,NA,TRBD1,TGTGCCAGTAGTAACATATTTCGGACAGGGGGCTACGAGCAGTACTTC,CASSNIFRTGGYEQYF
TRBV19,TRBJ1-6,NA,TRBD1,TGTGCCAGCCAAACCGGGACAGGGATTAATTCACCCCTCCACTTT,CASQTGTGINSPLHF
TRBV5-1,TRBJ2-2,NA,TRBD2,TGCGCCAGCAGCTTGGCGGCTAGCGGGGCCGGGGAGCTGTTTTTT,CASSLAASGAGELFF
TRBV7-2,TRBJ2-2,NA,NA,TGTGCCAGCAGCTTCCACTTCCCCGGGGAGCTGTTTTTT,CASSFHFPGELFF
TRBV7-8,TRBJ2-1,NA,NA,TGTGCCAGCAGCTTTAGTGTCAGGGGAGTCAATGAGCAGTTCTTC,CASSFSVRGVNEQFF
TRBV27,TRBJ2-4,NA,TRBD2,TGTGCCAGCAGTAGCTTAGCGGGGGGACTAAAAAACATTCAGTACTTC,CASSSLAGGLKNIQYF
TRBV15,TRBJ2-7,NA,NA,TGTGCCACCAGCAGAGATCGGGGGAGCTCCTACGAGCAGTACTTC,CATSRDRGSSYEQYF
TRBV7-6,TRBJ1-4,NA,NA,TGTGCCAGCAGCTTACAAGGCCAGGATGAAAAACTGTTTTTT,CASSLQGQDEKLFF
TRBV30,TRBJ1-1,once,TRBD1,TGTGCCTGGAGTCCCGGACAGGGGAGGACTGAAGCTTTCTTT,CAWSPGQGRTEAFF
TRBV6-6,TRBJ2-7,NA,TRBD1,TGTGCCAGCAGTTTCCGGGACAGGTTCTACGAGCAGTACTTC,CASSFRDRFYEQYF
TRBV5-1,TRBJ2-3,NA,TRBD2,TGCGCCAGCTACGAGCGGGGGGGCCAGACAGATACGCAGTATTTT,CASYERGGQTDTQYF
TRBV28,TRBJ2-7,NA,NA,TGTGCCAGCACCTCCCCCGGGAGAACCTACGAGCAGTACTTC,CASTSPGRTYEQYF
TRBV18,TRBJ1-2,NA,NA,TGTGCCAGCTCACCACCAGGGGTCGCCCCCTATGGCTACACCTTC,CASSPPGVAPYGYTF
TRBV30,TRBJ1-1,once,TRBD1,TGTGCCTGGCAGAAGACAGGGGGCGGGCTTGAAGCTTTCTTT,CAWQKTGGGLEAFF
TRBV29-1,TRBJ2-5,NA,NA,TGCAGCGTTGCTGGGGGCGCGGAGACCCAGTACTTC,CSVAGGAETQYF
TRBV5-1,TRBJ2-1,NA,NA,TGCGCCAGCAGCTTGGATCGGGAGCAGTTCTTC,CASSLDREQFF
TRBV5-1,TRBJ1-6,NA,NA,TGCGCCAGCAGCTTAGGGGCAGAGAATTCACCCCTCCACTTT,CASSLGAENSPLHF
TRBV7-9,TRBJ2-3,NA,NA,TGTGCCAGCACCCCAGGGGCTGATAGCACAGATACGCAGTATTTT,CASTPGADSTDTQYF
TRBV27,TRBJ1-1,NA,NA,TGTGCCAGCAGTCCCCCCGGGAACACTGAAGCTTTCTTT,CASSPPGNTEAFF
TRBV15,TRBJ1-4,NA,NA,TGTGCCACCAGCCCCGAGGGGCGGGGTGGTGGAAAACTGTTTTTT,CATSPEGRGGGKLFF
TRBV5-8,TRBJ1-2,NA,NA,TGTGCCAGCAGCTTGACAGGGTTCGGATCTGACTATGGCTACACCTTC,CASSLTGFGSDYGYTF
TRBV18,TRBJ2-4,NA,TRBD2,TGTGCCAGCTCACCGTTGACTAGCGGGGAAGCCAAAAACATTCAGTACTTC,CASSPLTSGEAKNIQYF
TRBV3-1/TRBV3-2,TRBJ2-7,once,TRBD1,TGTGCCAGCAGCCAAGGTAACCGAGGGGACAGGGGGCTCTACGAGCAGTACTTC,CASSQGNRGDRGLYEQYF
TRBV7-9,TRBJ2-3,NA,NA,TGTGCCAGCAGCCTAACTAGTCTAGGCACAGATACGCAGTATTTT,CASSLTSLGTDTQYF
TRBV6-1,TRBJ2-1,once,NA,TGTGCCAGCAGTGAGTCTTGGGGCGCAAGGAATGAGCAGTTCTTC,CASSESWGARNEQFF
TRBV7-2,TRBJ2-3,NA,NA,TGTGCCAGCAGGTCACTGGGCACAGATACGCAGTATTTT,CASRSLGTDTQYF
TRBV12-3/TRBV12-4,TRBJ2-1,NA,TRBD1,TGTGCCAGCAGTGGGACAGCCTACAATGAGCAGTTCTTC,CASSGTAYNEQFF
TRBV19,TRBJ1-4,NA,NA,TGTGCCAGTAGTATCGGTGAGAGATCTAATGAAAAACTGTTTTTT,CASSIGERSNEKLFF
TRBV6-4,TRBJ1-6,NA,NA,TGTGCCAGCAGTGCTCGGGAAGAACGGTGCTATAATTCACCCCTCCACTTT,CASSAREERCYNSPLHF
TRBV5-1,TRBJ2-1,NA,TRBD2,TGCGCCAGCAGCTTGGGGACTAGCGGGGGGGATGGTGAGCAGTTCTTC,CASSLGTSGGDGEQFF
TRBV6-5,TRBJ1-5,NA,NA,TGTGCCAGCAGTTACACCAAGGGGAGCAATCAGCCCCAGCATTTT,CASSYTKGSNQPQHF
TRBV5-1,TRBJ2-3,NA,NA,TGCGCCAGCAGCTTGGGGCCCTTGGGCACAGATACGCAGTATTTT,CASSLGPLGTDTQYF
TRBV19,TRBJ1-3,once,TRBD1,TGTGCCAGTAGTATGGACAGGGGGCCTGGAAACACCATATATTTT,CASSMDRGPGNTIYF